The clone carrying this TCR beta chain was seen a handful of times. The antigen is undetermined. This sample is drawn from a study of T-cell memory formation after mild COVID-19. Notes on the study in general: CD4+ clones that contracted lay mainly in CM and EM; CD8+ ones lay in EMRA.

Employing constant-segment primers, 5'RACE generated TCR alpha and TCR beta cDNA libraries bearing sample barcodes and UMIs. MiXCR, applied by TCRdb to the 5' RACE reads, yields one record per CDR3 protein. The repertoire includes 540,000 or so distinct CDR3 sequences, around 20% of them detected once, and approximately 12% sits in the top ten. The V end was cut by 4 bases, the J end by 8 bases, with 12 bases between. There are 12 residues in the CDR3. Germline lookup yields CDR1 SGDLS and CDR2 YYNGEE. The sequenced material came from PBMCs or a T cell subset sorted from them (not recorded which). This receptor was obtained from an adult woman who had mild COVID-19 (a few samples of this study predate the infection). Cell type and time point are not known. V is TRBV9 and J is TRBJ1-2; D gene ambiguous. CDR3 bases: TGTGCCAGCAGCCCCCTATTGGGGGGCTACACCTTC. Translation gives CASSPLLGGYTF.